Reported below is one T cell receptor (beta chain). Its antigen specificity is not known. Nothing much larger sits one base from this clone, and base qualities are not available. The source of the sample is a study of T cell responses to AZD1222 COVID-19 vaccine (dated by TCRdb to about 2021). Study-level background: AZD1222 recipients with second doses at about 4 weeks or about 12 weeks were pooled, because spike-specific TCR depth and breadth did not differ between schedules. TCR sequencing covered roughly 230 trial participants: some 210 given two doses of AZD1222 and about 26 given two doses of MenACWY control vaccine. Trial participants were enrolled by age into 18-55, 56-69 and 70-plus year subgroups, with approximately 150, 28 and 58 TCR-sequenced participants respectively. Results the study describes overall, beyond this receptor: Nearly half of unique spike-specific TCRs reportedly recognized epitopes outside regions mutated in the B.1.351 and B.1.1.7 variants. Vaccine-associated CD4 TCRs spanned the whole spike protein, with dominant responses in regions 160-218 and 743-854. Spike-specific TCR breadth and depth rose significantly after two AZD1222 doses compared with day 0 and with MenACWY recipients. Participants were mostly white British and included more females than males, and it was suggested by the authors that clonal diversity may have been underestimated. Only a handful of AZD1222 recipients were SARS-CoV-2 seropositive at baseline, limiting conclusions about previously exposed vaccinees. In the small 56-69-year group, the increase in depth fell short of significance, most likely because of low power. No day 14 peak-response samples were available, so repertoires were characterized only after the peak T cell response.

The sample's time point label, decoded: baseline before first vaccination. The vaccinee samples were drawn from two UK trials, COV001 and COV002, one of which was a single-blind randomized controlled phase 2/3 trial testing AZD1222 (ChAdOx1 nCoV-19) in healthy adults. For TCRbeta chain sequencing, PBMC samples from trial participants were taken at day 0 and at day 28 after the second dose. Trimmed from V: 4 bases; trimmed from J: 4 bases; junction bases lacking a gene match: 5. The germline V gene encodes CDR1 MNHEY and CDR2 SVGAGI. The CDR3, from cysteine to phenylalanine, totals 15 residues. Only the CDR3 DNA is retained, 45 bases long and in frame from the first base. The CDR3 regions of human TCRbeta chains were analyzed by immunosequencing. In the authors' own workflow: Repertoire TCRs were matched against a reference library of SARS-CoV-2-specific TCRs generated with the MIRA antigen-specificity platform. Breadth meant the fraction of unique TCRs that were SARS-CoV-2-associated, whereas depth meant the fraction of total T cells that were SARS-CoV-2-associated. Using the MIRA data, each spike-specific TCR was assigned both to the spike region to which the TCR was reactive and to a CD4 or CD8 class. Log10-transformed breadth and depth values were compared by one-way ANOVA with Sidak's multiple comparisons tests. TCRdb provides this immuneACCESS table in a form limited to in-frame rearrangements. Some clones are lacking; in checked studies, under half of them reflect an unresolved V gene, and why the rest are absent is not known. V and J calls and clone size are given by that table; D and trimming were obtained from the DNA. The table for this sample lists approximately 170,000 clones; 85% to 95% of them were counted only once. The top ten clones comprise approximately 4.7% of the sample.

The rearrangement joined TRBV6-5 to TRBJ1-3, and TRBD1 aligns with 9 junction nucleotides. The material sequenced was peripheral blood, taken on day 0 of AZD1222 vaccination. The origin of this receptor is an adult in good health. At the DNA level, the sequence is TGTGCCAGCAGTTGGGGACAGGGCCCCGGAAACACCATATATTTT. The encoded protein is CASSWGQGPGNTIYF.